One and the same sample provided the 20 T cell receptor beta chains below, sequenced in a study of Ad26.COV2.S vaccination and SARS-CoV-2 variants. Treatment here: around 19 received Ad26.COV2.S at low or high dose, single or two shots; about 5 received placebo; per-sample allocation not given. Sampling took place 63 days after the first vaccine or placebo injection. Assay used: immunoSEQ multiplex PCR; TCRdb lists only in-frame clones, some missing. Altogether 400,000 to 500,000 clones are present, about 88% being singletons, with the ten largest covering 2.5%. The material sequenced was peripheral blood, taken in a trial of Ad26.COV2.S vaccine versus placebo. These TCRs come from a person between 18 and 65 years old who received the Ad26.COV2.S COVID-19 vaccine or a placebo.

The V gene is TRBV9, the J gene TRBJ2-6, with unresolved D. The CDR3 loop spans 15 amino acids. Germline V gene sequence: CDR1 SGDLS, CDR2 YYNGEE. The germline V and J ends were trimmed by 3 bases and 3 bases, with 10 bases remaining between them. CDR3 sequence (DNA): TGTGCCAGCAGCGCTCAGCCGTATGGGGCCAACGTCCTGACTTTC. This gives the protein CASSAQPYGANVLTF. Full variable domain (remainder filled in from reference TRBV9 and TRBJ2-6): DSGVTQTPKHLITATGQRVTLRCSPRSGDLSVYWYQQSLDQGLQFLIQYYNGEERAKGNILERFSAQQFPDLHSELNLSSLELGDSALYFCASSAQPYGANVLTFGAGSRLTVL.

The table lists this clone with a count of one. The chain has TRBV12-3 or TRBV12-4 and TRBJ2-1, with D hard to call. The V end lost 1 base, the J end lost 7 bases, and 8 bases lay between the germline ends. The CDR3 is 13 residues long. DNA of the CDR3: TGTGCCAGCAGTTTAGTCAAGAGGAATGAGCAGTTCTTC. Its protein is CASSLVKRNEQFF.

The rearrangement uses TRBV5-6 and TRBJ2-1; TRBD2 aligns across 8 bases. Germline lookup yields CDR1 SGHDT and CDR2 YYEEEE. V dropped 0 bases and J dropped 0; count of bases not matched to a gene: 2. CDR3 length equals 16 residues. CDR3 sequence reads: CASSLVAGGSYNEQFF. CDR3 bases: TGTGCCAGCAGCTTGGTTGCGGGGGGCTCCTACAATGAGCAGTTCTTC.

This clone has just one count. One end of the junction fails to match germline, which may point to a read error. The chain links TRBV15 to TRBJ2-5; weak D call: TRBD2 (7 bases). The CDR3 spans 14 residues. Germline values: CDR1 LNHNV, CDR2 YYDKDF (reference sequence). The CDR3 loop is CATRRGGGQETQYF. The CDR3 bases are TGTGCCACCAGGAGAGGGGGGGGCCAAGAGACCCAGTACTTC.

This CDR3 is CASSPRTVYTGELFF. As DNA, the CDR3 is TGTGCCAGTAGCCCTCGCACAGTTTACACCGGGGAGCTGTTTTTT. The chain combines TRBV19 with TRBJ2-2; D is unclear. The V and J ends lost 6 bases and 3 bases respectively, with 14 bases between them. The germline CDR1 and CDR2 sequences are LNHDA and SQIVND (reference sequence). The CDR3 consists of 15 residues.

The rearrangement uses TRBV5-1 and TRBJ1-2; D is perhaps TRBD1 (5 bases). CDR3 size: 15 residues. V dropped 0 bases and J dropped 0 bases, with 9 bases sitting between them. Germline CDR1 and CDR2: SGHRS and YFSETQ. The CDR3 reads CASSLDGGSNYGYTF. CDR3 nucleotide sequence: TGCGCCAGCAGCTTGGATGGGGGATCTAACTATGGCTACACCTTC.

V and J are TRBV7-2 and TRBJ1-4; D uncertain. This CDR3 spans 16 amino acids. V was trimmed by 3 bases and J by 4 bases, leaving 15 bases between them. Germline V gene lookup returns CDR1 SGHTA and CDR2 FQGNSA. The CDR3 nucleotides read TGTGCCAGCAGCTTCTTTGTGGGAGGGATTAATGAAAAACTGTTTTTT. It specifies CASSFFVGGINEKLFF.

This chain joins TRBV27 and TRBJ1-6; no firm D call. This CDR3 is built from 13 residues. From germline, CDR1 is MNHEY and CDR2 SMNVEV (reference sequence). The V gene lost 3 bases and the J gene lost 7 bases, with 7 bases spanning the gap. CDR3 DNA sequence: TGTGCCAGCAGTTTTCTTGGCAATTCACCCCTCCACTTT. Protein product: CASSFLGNSPLHF.

The chain combines TRBV28 with TRBJ2-2, with 8 bases identical to TRBD1. The V gene end was trimmed by 7 bases and the J gene end by 5 bases; junction bases not matched to a gene: 9. This CDR3 has 15 amino acids. Germline assignment: CDR1 MDHEN and CDR2 SYDVKM. The CDR3 nucleotides read TGTGCCAGCAACTCACAGGGGGATGGGACCGGGGAGCTGTTTTTT. It specifies CASNSQGDGTGELFF.

The rearrangement uses TRBV29-1 and TRBJ2-3; TRBD1 is a possible D gene (5 bases). The CDR3 loop spans 11 amino acids. The ends were cut back, 7 bases at V and 2 bases at J, with 7 bases in the middle. Germline CDR1 reads SQVTM; CDR2 reads ANQGSEA. CDR3 nucleotide sequence: TGCAGCGGACAGTCCACAGATACGCAGTATTTT. Protein sequence: CSGQSTDTQYF.

V and J are TRBV7-2 and TRBJ2-1, with TRBD1 matching 10 bases. Germline assignment: CDR1 SGHTA and CDR2 FQGNSA. Trimming at V came to 5 bases and at J to 12 bases, leaving 16 bases not matched to a gene. The CDR3 is 16 amino acids. DNA for the CDR3: TGTGCCAGCAGCCCCCTCCGGGACAGGGGCCGATTCAGGCAGTTCTTC. Translating it yields CASSPLRDRGRFRQFF.

CDR3 sequence (DNA): TGTGCCAGCAGTCCCGGGTGGACCAATCAGCCCCAGCATTTT. It translates to CASSPGWTNQPQHF. The chain joins TRBV27 to TRBJ1-5; D gene ambiguous. The CDR3 totals 14 residues. Germline-derived CDR1 and CDR2 are MNHEY and SMNVEV (reference sequence). V dropped 5 bases and J dropped 3 bases, with 11 bases sitting between them.

In DNA form, the CDR3 reads TGTGCCTCGGGACAGAACACCTACGAGCAGTACTTC. Translated: CASGQNTYEQYF. The V gene is TRBV30, the J gene TRBJ2-7; 7 nucleotides align to TRBD1. With 7 bases clipped from V and 2 bases from J, the junction kept 5 bases outside the gene matches. The CDR3 totals 12 residues. Per the germline V gene, CDR1 is GTSNPN and CDR2 is SVGIG (reference sequence).

The chain has TRBV6-5 and TRBJ1-1, with 9 positions matching TRBD1. With 2 bases clipped from V and 1 base from J, the junction kept 5 bases outside the gene matches. Germline-derived CDR1 and CDR2 are MNHEY and SVGAGI. CDR3 length: 16 residues. The chain's CDR3 is CASSYPVDRGNTEAFF. The CDR3 nucleotides are TGTGCCAGCAGTTACCCAGTGGACAGGGGGAACACTGAAGCTTTCTTT.

The chain links TRBV5-4 to TRBJ1-6, with TRBD1 matching 7 bases. Germline trimming cut 4 bases from V and 5 bases from J; bases unmatched to any gene: 3. Germline V gene lookup returns CDR1 SGHNT and CDR2 YYREEE (reference sequence). The CDR3 runs to 14 residues. CDR3 sequence (DNA): TGTGCCAGCAGCCTGGGACAGAATAATTCACCCCTCCACTTT. Translated, it gives CASSLGQNNSPLHF.

The rearrangement uses TRBV18 and TRBJ2-5, with 7 bases fitting TRBD2. V lost 5 bases and J lost 1; bases outside the gene matches: 10. Germline V CDR1 and CDR2: KGHSH, LQKENI. This CDR3 has 16 amino acids. The CDR3 sequence is CASSLIRDYLQETQYF. DNA of the CDR3: TGTGCCAGCTCATTAATCCGGGACTACCTCCAAGAGACCCAGTACTTC.

This chain joins TRBV19 and TRBJ1-2; no clear D. The germline V and J ends were trimmed by 3 bases and 1 base, with 9 bases remaining between them. The CDR3 totals 14 residues. Germline assignment: CDR1 LNHDA and CDR2 SQIVND (reference sequence). The DNA of the CDR3 is TGTGCCAGTAGTATTCCCTATTATAACTATGGCTACACCTTC. Amino acids: CASSIPYYNYGYTF.

This chain uses TRBV7-9 with TRBJ2-2; perhaps TRBD2 as D (5 bases). Trimming removed 5 bases at V and 5 bases at J, with 12 bases between. Germline V gene lookup returns CDR1 SEHNR and CDR2 FQNEAQ (reference sequence). The length of the CDR3 is 14 residues. The CDR3 loop reads CASSETLETGELFF. The CDR3 nucleotides are TGTGCCAGCAGCGAGACACTAGAGACCGGGGAGCTGTTTTTT.

This sequence joins TRBV9 and TRBJ1-2, with D perhaps matching TRBD1 (5 bases). Germline V gene lookup returns CDR1 SGDLS and CDR2 YYNGEE. The germline V and J ends were trimmed by 4 bases and 5 bases, with 15 bases remaining between them. The CDR3 sequence is 14 residues long. This CDR3 reads CASSKDTYGYGYTF. The CDR3 DNA reads TGTGCCAGCAGCAAGGACACTTATGGATATGGCTACACCTTC.

The CDR3 nucleotides read TGCAGCGTTGACCCTCAAGGGCTCTACAATGAGCAGTTCTTC. Its protein product is CSVDPQGLYNEQFF. V is TRBV29-1 and J is TRBJ2-1; D gene ambiguous. The CDR3 consists of 14 residues. The germline CDR1 and CDR2 sequences are SQVTM and ANQGSEA. V was cut by 3 bases and J by 3 bases, with 12 bases left in between.